The T cell receptor (beta chain) described here comes from a study of monozygotic twins with inflammatory bowel disease. Broader study findings: Healthy co-twins exceeded IBD patients in TCRbeta diversity as measured by inverse Simpson. The data did not back a single strong IBD-associated clonotype or signal.

Germline V gene data show CDR1 as PRHDT and CDR2 as FYEKMQ (reference sequence). This CDR3 spans 13 amino acids. As to this clonotype: The antigen remains unidentified.

The authors made each sample's cDNA in eight separate reactions. Molecular identifiers with 6-nucleotide sample barcodes were added during cDNA synthesis via template switching. TCRdb reanalyzed the 5' RACE reads, giving one entry per CDR3 protein sequence and no DNA. The sample totals 400,000 or so distinct CDR3 sequences. This sequence was found in a human donor with ulcerative colitis or Crohn's disease, or a healthy co-twin of an affected twin (not recorded which). The sequenced sample consisted of blood. The chain joins TRBV13 to TRBJ2-7. The CDR3 spells CASSAIGPYEQYF.